The sequence of this TCR beta chain was determined in a study of blood T cell repertoires in COVID-19. Across the whole study: The United States, Italy and Spain were the sources of the acute and convalescent COVID-19 samples.

Assay: immunoSEQ multiplex PCR; the TCRdb copy retains only in-frame clones and omits some. The sample has 120,000 or so clones; around nine tenths are singletons. The Seattle patients joined while their infection was active and were tracked longitudinally afterward. The CDR3 is 14 residues long. Germline V gene data show CDR1 as KGHSH and CDR2 as LQKENI. The V end was cut by 3 bases, the J end by 5 bases, with 13 bases between. The gene calls are TRBV18 and TRBJ1-1, with a tentative D call TRBD1 (6 bases). What was sequenced was peripheral blood. The TCR comes from a man aged 55-75 years with COVID-19, enrolled during active disease. CDR3: CASSPLGRGTEAFF. CDR3 DNA sequence: TGTGCCAGCTCACCTCTTGGCAGGGGAACTGAAGCTTTCTTT.